Sequencing of this TCR beta chain was carried out in a study of blood T cell repertoires in COVID-19. Turning to the study itself: The United States, Italy and Spain were the sources of the acute and convalescent COVID-19 samples.

This CDR3 has 14 amino acids. V trimming: 3 bases; J trimming: 5 bases; junction bases outside the gene matches: 3. The germline CDR1 and CDR2 sequences are LNHDA and SQIVND (reference sequence). Under the authors' procedure: Nucleated cell counts were estimated from reference gene primer amplification. The assay was immunoSEQ multiplex PCR, and TCRdb's table has in-frame clones only and misses some. D and trimming were read from the DNA, whereas the V and J calls and clone size are those reported in that table. The data show about 190,000 clones, with around 85% seen just once and 1.1% held by the top ten.

Sequencing was performed on peripheral blood. The TCR originated in a man aged 25-40 years with acute or convalescent COVID-19. V is TRBV19 and J is TRBJ2-4, with 8 bases aligning to TRBD1. CDR3 in DNA: TGTGCCAGTAGTATCGGGACAGGCGAAAACATTCAGTACTTC. This sequence encodes CASSIGTGENIQYF.